The 6 T cell receptor beta chains below were found in one sample sequenced in a study of OX40 agonist ivuxolimab in advanced cancers. The method was immunoSEQ multiplex PCR; TCRdb's version includes in-frame clones alone and lacks a portion of them. Among approximately 66,000 clones, 85% were seen once, and the ten largest hold 0.83%. Sequencing was performed on CD4+ or CD8+ T cells sorted from blood, taken in a trial of the OX40 agonist ivuxolimab. The source is an adult with an advanced solid tumor such as melanoma, head and neck, liver or kidney cancer.

The chain carries TRBV7-8 and TRBJ1-4; the D is unclear. This CDR3 spans 14 amino acids. The germline V gene encodes CDR1 SGHVS and CDR2 FQNEAQ. The V gene lost 2 bases and the J gene lost 3 bases, with 7 bases spanning the gap. The CDR3 nucleotides read TGTGCCAGCAGCTTAACAGACCCTAATGAAAAACTGTTTTTT. It encodes CASSLTDPNEKLFF. Drawing the rest from reference TRBV7-8 and TRBJ1-4, the complete variable domain is GAGVSQSPRYKVAKRGQDVALRCDPISGHVSLFWYQQALGQGPEFLTYFQNEAQLDKSGLPSDRFFAERPEGSVSTLKIQRTQQEDSAVYLCASSLTDPNEKLFFGSGTQLSVL.

This chain uses TRBV6-4 with TRBJ1-1; D gene unclear. Germline CDR1 reads MRHNA; CDR2 reads SNTAGT. With 6 bases removed from V and 5 bases from J, the gap between germline ends came to 13 bases. The CDR3 covers 13 residues. CDR3 in amino acids: CASSLAPGTEAFF. CDR3 sequence (DNA): TGTGCCAGCAGCCTGGCCCCGGGGACTGAAGCTTTCTTT.

This sequence joins TRBV19 and TRBJ2-7; D unclear. CDR1 is LNHDA and CDR2 is SQIVND in the germline V gene (reference sequence). CDR3 size: 14 residues. With 4 bases removed from V and 2 bases from J, the gap between germline ends came to 12 bases. CDR3 in DNA: TGTGCCAGTAGTAAGGGTCATTCCGCCTACGAGCAGTACTTC. The encoded protein is CASSKGHSAYEQYF.

The J gene is TRBJ2-1, the V gene TRBV25-1; TRBD1 aligns across 8 bases. V shed 4 bases and J 15 bases; nucleotides not matched to a gene: 11. CDR1 and CDR2 (germline): MGHDK, SYGVNS. The CDR3 extends over 13 amino acids. In DNA form, the CDR3 reads TGTGCCAGCAGTGGCAGAGACAGGGGAGCGCCGTTCTTC. Protein product: CASSGRDRGAPFF.

The CDR3 is CASSMAAGSGNTIYF. The CDR3 DNA sequence: TGTGCCAGTAGTATGGCCGCGGGCTCTGGAAACACCATATATTTT. The chain combines TRBV19 with TRBJ1-3, with D unclear. The germline V gene has CDR1 LNHDA and CDR2 SQIVND (reference sequence). This CDR3 spans 15 amino acids. The V end lost 3 bases, the J end lost 0 bases, and 9 bases lay between the germline ends.

The DNA for the CDR3 is TGTGCCAGCAGCTTATCGGTGAGGCAGCCCCAGCATTTT. Encoded protein: CASSLSVRQPQHF. The V call is TRBV11-2, the J call TRBJ1-5, with no clear D. The CDR3 runs 13 residues. Germline loops: CDR1 SGHAT, CDR2 FQNNGV. The germline V and J ends were trimmed by 2 bases and 7 bases, with 9 bases remaining between them.